These 13 T cell receptor beta chains were all obtained from the same sample, sequenced in a study of spatial heterogeneity in lung cancer. The time point is: sample taken at primary tumor resection. TCRdb reanalysed the 5' RACE reads using MiXCR and keeps one entry per CDR3 protein. This sample has about 35,000 distinct CDR3 sequences, with around 3.3% found just once. The sequencing here drew on normal lung tissue next to the tumor, taken at surgery. The receptors come from a male donor with early-stage non-small cell lung cancer.

This clonotype occurred many times. J is TRBJ2-1 and V is TRBV18; D is ambiguous. Germline V gene data show CDR1 as KGHSH and CDR2 as LQKENI. The germline V and J ends were trimmed by 0 bases and 7 bases, with 10 bases remaining between them. The length of the CDR3 is 14 residues. The DNA of the CDR3 is TGTGCCAGCTCACCACCGTCTGGAGCAAATGAGCAGTTCTTC. The encoded protein is CASSPPSGANEQFF.

This clonotype has at least ten counts. V gene TRBV20-1 combines with J gene TRBJ1-4; D is undetermined. The CDR3 is made up of 14 amino acids. Germline V gene data show CDR1 as DFQATT and CDR2 as SNEGSKA (reference sequence). The V end lost 1 base, the J end lost 4 bases, and 10 bases lay between the germline ends. CDR3 loop: CSARVLGFNEKLFF. The CDR3 DNA follows: TGCAGTGCTAGAGTATTAGGCTTTAATGAAAAACTGTTTTTT.

This clonotype was seen only a few times. This chain uses TRBV6-6 with TRBJ2-7; possibly TRBD1 or TRBD2 for D (5 bases each). Trimming pared 6 bases from V and 0 bases from J, leaving 15 bases between. This CDR3 contains 15 residues. CDR1 and CDR2 from the germline V gene are MNHNY and SVGAGI (reference sequence). The CDR3: CASSSRGPSSYEQYF. CDR3 nucleotide sequence: TGTGCCAGCAGCAGCCGGGGCCCGAGCTCCTACGAGCAGTACTTC.

There are many counts of this clonotype. This chain joins TRBV7-9 and TRBJ2-1; the D is unclear. Germline CDR1 reads SEHNR; CDR2 reads FQNEAQ (reference sequence). V dropped 5 bases and J dropped 3 bases, with 5 bases sitting between them. The CDR3 is 12 residues long. CDR3 sequence: CASSLYYNEQFF. The CDR3, as DNA: TGTGCCAGCAGCCTATACTACAATGAGCAGTTCTTC.

This clonotype was seen ten or more times. V is TRBV25-1 and J is TRBJ1-4; D is unclear. This CDR3 comprises 12 residues. V was shortened by 3 bases and J by 8 bases, with 7 bases between the two germline ends. Germline loops: CDR1 MGHDK, CDR2 SYGVNS. The CDR3 DNA sequence: TGTGCCAGCAGTGACTTAAAAGAAAAACTGTTTTTT. The encoded protein is CASSDLKEKLFF.

This clonotype was picked up many times. The chain carries TRBV27 and TRBJ1-6, with 8 bases that match TRBD1. Germline V lookup: CDR1 MNHEY, CDR2 SMNVEV (reference sequence). The CDR3 covers 15 residues. The V segment lost 7 bases and the J segment 9 bases; nucleotides outside the gene matches: 11. The CDR3 DNA reads TGTGCCAGCACCGAGGACAGGGAGAACAGTTCACCCCTCCACTTT. Translating it yields CASTEDRENSSPLHF.

In this sample, this clonotype turned up many times. The rearrangement joins TRBV28 to TRBJ2-5; TRBD2 is a possible D gene (6 bases). Germline V gives CDR1 MDHEN, CDR2 SYDVKM. Trimming left V 3 bases short and J 5 bases short, with 10 bases between. This CDR3 contains 13 residues. The DNA of the CDR3 is TGTGCCAGCAGTTTGGGGGGTCCGGAGACCCAGTACTTC. It translates to CASSLGGPETQYF.

This clonotype occurred many times. The gene calls are TRBV12-3 or TRBV12-4 and TRBJ2-3, with D perhaps assigned TRBD1 or TRBD2 (5 bases each). Trimming took off 5 bases at V and 1 base at J, with 22 bases between the two ends. The CDR3 extends over 18 amino acids. CDR3 bases: TGTGCCAGCAGTGTGGGACCCCAGTGGGAGTGGGGCACAGATACGCAGTATTTT. This codes for CASSVGPQWEWGTDTQYF.

This clonotype was picked up many times. CDR3 DNA sequence: TGCGCCAGCAGCTTGGTTCCTTCAGGGGTCAAGACCGGGGAGCTGTTTTTT. This sequence encodes CASSLVPSGVKTGELFF. The chain is built from TRBV5-1 and TRBJ2-2, with a possible D match to TRBD1 (6 bases). Germline V gene data show CDR1 as SGHRS and CDR2 as YFSETQ. Trimming left V 0 bases short and J 5 bases short, with 17 bases between. The CDR3 consists of 17 residues.

This clonotype is judged medium-sized (0.01 to 0.1%). The chain carries TRBV2 and TRBJ1-5, with D possibly being TRBD1 (6 bases). Germline CDR1 is SNHLY and CDR2 is FYNNEI. CDR3 size: 15 residues. V shed 4 bases and J shed 0 bases, with 10 bases lying between them. The CDR3 DNA reads as TGTGCCAGCAGTGTTTGGGGGCCTAGCAATCAGCCCCAGCATTTT. It codes for CASSVWGPSNQPQHF.

This clonotype was seen ten or more times. The chain employs TRBV9 and TRBJ2-5; tentatively, D is TRBD2 (6 bases). The CDR3 is made up of 16 amino acids. Germline-derived CDR1 and CDR2 are SGDLS and YYNGEE. V lost 0 bases, J lost 4 bases, and 16 bases lay in between. The CDR3 region has the DNA TGTGCCAGCAGCGTAGCGGCTGGGTCGGGAGTAGAGACCCAGTACTTC. Translated, it gives CASSVAAGSGVETQYF.

This clonotype was recorded at least ten times. This sequence joins TRBV2 and TRBJ2-5, with 8 positions matching TRBD2. This CDR3 contains 14 residues. V lost 8 bases, J lost 1 base, and 6 bases stayed unmatched. CDR1 and CDR2 (germline): SNHLY, FYNNEI. The CDR3 sequence is CASFYTSGQETQYF. CDR3 coding DNA: TGTGCCAGCTTTTATACTAGCGGCCAAGAGACCCAGTACTTC.

This clonotype was seen many times. The genes are TRBV28 and TRBJ2-1; D is unresolved. The V gene lost 6 bases and the J gene lost 1 base, with 10 bases spanning the gap. Germline assignment: CDR1 MDHEN and CDR2 SYDVKM. This CDR3 has 14 amino acids. The CDR3 nucleotides read TGTGCCAGCAGCCCGGTATCGTCCTACAATGAGCAGTTCTTC. Translation gives CASSPVSSYNEQFF.